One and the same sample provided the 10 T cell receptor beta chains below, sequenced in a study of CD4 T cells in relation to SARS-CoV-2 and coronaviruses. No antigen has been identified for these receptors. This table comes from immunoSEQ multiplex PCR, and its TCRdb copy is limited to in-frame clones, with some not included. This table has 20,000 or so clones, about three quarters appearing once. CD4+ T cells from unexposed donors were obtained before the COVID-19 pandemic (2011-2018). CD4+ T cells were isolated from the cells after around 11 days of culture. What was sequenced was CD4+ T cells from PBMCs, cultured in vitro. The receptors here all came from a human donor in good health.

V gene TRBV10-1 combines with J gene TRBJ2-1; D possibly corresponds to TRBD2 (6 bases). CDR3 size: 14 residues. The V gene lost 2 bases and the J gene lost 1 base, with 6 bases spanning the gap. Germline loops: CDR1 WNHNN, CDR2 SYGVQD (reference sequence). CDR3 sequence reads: CASSERESYNEQFF. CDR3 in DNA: TGCGCCAGCAGTGAGCGGGAGTCCTACAATGAGCAGTTCTTC.

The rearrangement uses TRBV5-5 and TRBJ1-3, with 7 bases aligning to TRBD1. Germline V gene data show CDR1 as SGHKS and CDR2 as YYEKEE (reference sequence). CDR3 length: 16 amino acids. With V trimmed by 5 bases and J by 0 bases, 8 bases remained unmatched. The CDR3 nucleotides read TGTGCCAGCAGTAGACAGGGAAGCCTCTCTGGAAACACCATATATTTT. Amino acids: CASSRQGSLSGNTIYF.

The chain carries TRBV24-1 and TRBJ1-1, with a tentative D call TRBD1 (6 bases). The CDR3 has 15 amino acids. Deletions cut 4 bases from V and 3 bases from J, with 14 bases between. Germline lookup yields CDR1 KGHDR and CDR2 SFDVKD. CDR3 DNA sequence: TGTGCCACCAGTGACGGGGGGGCGGGTCACACTGAAGCTTTCTTT. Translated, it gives CATSDGGAGHTEAFF.

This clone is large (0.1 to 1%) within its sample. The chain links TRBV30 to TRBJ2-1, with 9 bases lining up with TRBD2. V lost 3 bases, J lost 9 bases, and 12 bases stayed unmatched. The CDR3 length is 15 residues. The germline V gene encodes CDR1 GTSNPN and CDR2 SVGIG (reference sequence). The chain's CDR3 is CAWSALGTSRGEQFF. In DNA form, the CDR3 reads TGTGCCTGGAGCGCCCTAGGGACTAGCCGGGGTGAGCAGTTCTTC.

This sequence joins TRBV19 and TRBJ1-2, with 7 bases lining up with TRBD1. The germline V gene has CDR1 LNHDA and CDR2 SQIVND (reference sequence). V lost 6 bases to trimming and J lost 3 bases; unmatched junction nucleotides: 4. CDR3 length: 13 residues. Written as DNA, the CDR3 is TGTGCCAGTAGCCCGGGGACAGACTATGGCTACACCTTC. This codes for CASSPGTDYGYTF.

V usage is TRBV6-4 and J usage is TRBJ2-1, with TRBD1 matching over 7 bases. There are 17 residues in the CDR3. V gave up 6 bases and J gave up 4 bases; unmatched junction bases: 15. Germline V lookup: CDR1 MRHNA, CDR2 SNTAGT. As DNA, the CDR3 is TGTGCCAGCAGCCCGAGAAATAGACAGGGTTTGTACAATGAGCAGTTCTTC. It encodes CASSPRNRQGLYNEQFF.

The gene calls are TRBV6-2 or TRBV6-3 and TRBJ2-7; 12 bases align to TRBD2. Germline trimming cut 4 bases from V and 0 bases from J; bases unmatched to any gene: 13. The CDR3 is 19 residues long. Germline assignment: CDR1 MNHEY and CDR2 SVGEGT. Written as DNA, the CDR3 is TGTGCCAGCAGTTCCAACAGGGGGACTAGCGGGTTTTTCTCCTACGAGCAGTACTTC. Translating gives CASSSNRGTSGFFSYEQYF.

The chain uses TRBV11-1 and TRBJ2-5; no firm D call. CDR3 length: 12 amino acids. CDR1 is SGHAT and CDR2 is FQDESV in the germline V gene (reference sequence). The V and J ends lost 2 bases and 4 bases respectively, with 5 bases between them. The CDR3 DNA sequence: TGTGCCAGCAGCTTACGTCCAGAGACCCAGTACTTC. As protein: CASSLRPETQYF.

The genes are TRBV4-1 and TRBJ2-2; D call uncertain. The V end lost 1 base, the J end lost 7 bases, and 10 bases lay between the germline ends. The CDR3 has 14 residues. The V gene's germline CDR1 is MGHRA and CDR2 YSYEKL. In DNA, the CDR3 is TGCGCCAGCAGCCAAGCAGGTTATAACGGGGAGCTGTTTTTT. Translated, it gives CASSQAGYNGELFF.

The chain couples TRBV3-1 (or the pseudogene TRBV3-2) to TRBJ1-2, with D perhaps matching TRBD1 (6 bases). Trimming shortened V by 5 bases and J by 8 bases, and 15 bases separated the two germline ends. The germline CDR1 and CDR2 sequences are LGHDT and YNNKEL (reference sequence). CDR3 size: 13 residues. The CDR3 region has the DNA TGTGCCAGCAGCGGGGACACCCGCCGCGGCTACACCTTC. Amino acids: CASSGDTRRGYTF.